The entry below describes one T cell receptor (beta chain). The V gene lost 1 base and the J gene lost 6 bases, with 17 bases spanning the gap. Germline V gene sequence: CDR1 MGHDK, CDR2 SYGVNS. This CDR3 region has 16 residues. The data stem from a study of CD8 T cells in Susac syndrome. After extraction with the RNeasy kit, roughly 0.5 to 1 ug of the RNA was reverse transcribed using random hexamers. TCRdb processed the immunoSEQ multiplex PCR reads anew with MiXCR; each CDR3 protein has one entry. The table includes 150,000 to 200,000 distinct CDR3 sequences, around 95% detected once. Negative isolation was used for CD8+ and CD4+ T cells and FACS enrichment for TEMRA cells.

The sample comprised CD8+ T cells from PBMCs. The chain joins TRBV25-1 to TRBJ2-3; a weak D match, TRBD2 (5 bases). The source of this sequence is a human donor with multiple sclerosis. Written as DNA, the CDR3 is TGTGCCAGCAGTGAATCGGGCCTAGCAGCGAGCGATACGCAGTATTTT. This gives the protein CASSESGLAASDTQYF.